The 5 T cell receptor beta chains listed next were all sequenced from one sample in a study of T-cell memory formation after mild COVID-19. Each CDR3 protein gets one entry after TCRdb re-called the 5' RACE reads with MiXCR. Among about 560,000 distinct CDR3 sequences listed, about a sixth were seen once. The sequenced sample was PBMCs or a T cell subset sorted from them (not recorded which). The receptors come from an adult woman who had mild COVID-19 (a few samples of this study predate the infection). Cell type and time point are not known.

The V call is TRBV7-8, the J call TRBJ1-2, with TRBD1 as a possible D gene (5 bases). CDR3 length equals 15 residues. Trimming took off 1 base at V and 4 bases at J, with 13 bases between the two ends. Per germline, CDR1 SGHVS and CDR2 FQNEAQ. The CDR3 sequence: CASSLVGDSPYGYTF. In DNA, the CDR3 is TGTGCCAGCAGCTTAGTGGGAGACAGCCCCTATGGCTACACCTTC.

The V gene is TRBV2, the J gene TRBJ2-7, with 10 nucleotides matching TRBD1. The germline V gene has CDR1 SNHLY and CDR2 FYNNEI. The V and J ends lost 6 bases and 4 bases, in that order; junction bases with no gene match: 9. The CDR3 has 15 residues. CDR3 sequence: CASRAGTGDYYEQYF. The CDR3 bases are TGTGCCAGCAGGGCCGGGACAGGGGATTATTACGAGCAGTACTTC.

The chain recombines TRBV5-1 with TRBJ2-7; 7 nucleotides line up with TRBD1. Germline trimming cut 0 bases from V and 2 bases from J; bases unmatched to any gene: 5. CDR1 is SGHRS and CDR2 is YFSETQ in the germline V gene. The CDR3 sequence is 15 residues long. The CDR3 loop reads CASSLAIGGTYEQYF. The CDR3 nucleotides are TGCGCCAGCAGCTTGGCCATAGGGGGCACCTACGAGCAGTACTTC.

The chain has TRBV6-2 or TRBV6-3 and TRBJ2-1; the D is unclear. In germline, CDR1 is MNHEY, CDR2 SVGEGT. The CDR3 sequence is 11 residues long. CDR3: CATAAWNEQFF. The CDR3 bases are TGTGCAACGGCGGCCTGGAATGAGCAGTTCTTC.

The chain uses TRBV30 and TRBJ2-5; 7 nucleotides line up with TRBD1. The J segment lost 4 bases and the V segment lost 0 bases, leaving 14 bases of the junction unmatched. In germline, CDR1 is GTSNPN, CDR2 SVGIG (reference sequence). The CDR3 covers 17 residues. The CDR3: CAWSVGWDSEPGETQYF. In DNA, the CDR3 is TGTGCCTGGAGTGTGGGTTGGGACAGCGAGCCGGGAGAGACCCAGTACTTC.